These 21 T cell receptor beta chains originate from one sample sequenced in a study of T cells after yellow fever vaccination. One entry per CDR3 protein results from TCRdb running MiXCR on the 5' RACE reads. In the table there are some 350,000 distinct CDR3 sequences, 6.2% of which are singletons. The sample consisted of PBMCs, taken 5 days after the yellow fever booster vaccination. The receptors were sampled from a man aged 25 to 45 who received the YFV17D yellow fever vaccine.

V gene TRBV4-2 combines with J gene TRBJ2-3; 9 nucleotides match TRBD2. The CDR3 has 16 residues. Germline trimming cut 4 bases from V and 0 bases from J; bases unmatched to any gene: 5. From germline, CDR1 is LGHNA and CDR2 YNFKEQ. The CDR3 region is CASSRVSGRSTDTQYF. The CDR3 DNA is TGTGCCAGCAGCCGCGTTAGCGGGAGAAGCACAGATACGCAGTATTTT.

The V and J genes are TRBV28 and TRBJ1-5, with D unclear. The V gene's germline CDR1 is MDHEN and CDR2 SYDVKM. V lost 5 bases and J 7 bases, leaving 12 bases between the germline ends. CDR3 size: 13 residues. The CDR3 coding sequence is TGTGCCAGCAGTCAGCGGACCCGACAGCCCCAGCATTTT. It specifies CASSQRTRQPQHF.

This clonotype was detected many times. The chain employs TRBV27 and TRBJ2-7; 7 nucleotides match TRBD2. Germline V CDR1 and CDR2: MNHEY, SMNVEV (reference sequence). V was pared by 3 bases and J by 2 bases, with 7 bases of the junction left unmatched. The CDR3 runs 15 residues. DNA for the CDR3: TGTGCCAGCAGTTTGACGGCGGGGGTAACCTACGAGCAGTACTTC. This encodes CASSLTAGVTYEQYF.

This clonotype was observed a handful of times. V usage is TRBV30 and J usage is TRBJ2-3, with D possibly being TRBD1 or TRBD2 (5 bases each). With 0 bases removed from V and 5 bases from J, the gap between germline ends came to 12 bases. The germline V gene has CDR1 GTSNPN and CDR2 SVGIG (reference sequence). The CDR3 is 14 residues long. DNA for the CDR3: TGTGCCTGGAGTGTACCCGGGGCGGGAGATACGCAGTATTTT. Translating it yields CAWSVPGAGDTQYF.

This clonotype was counted only a few times. V and J are TRBV5-1 and TRBJ2-5; TRBD2 is a possible D gene (6 bases). The germline CDR1 and CDR2 sequences are SGHRS and YFSETQ. The CDR3 length is 15 residues. Trimming removed 3 bases at V and 2 bases at J, with 14 bases between. The CDR3 sequence: CASSSPDSGQETQYF. DNA of the CDR3: TGCGCCAGCAGCTCTCCTGATAGCGGACAAGAGACCCAGTACTTC. The whole variable domain, filled in from reference TRBV5-1 and TRBJ2-5, reads KAGVTQTPRYLIKTRGQQVTLSCSPISGHRSVSWYQQTPGQGLQFLFEYFSETQRNKGNFPGRFSGRQFSNSRSEMNVSTLELGDSALYLCASSSPDSGQETQYFGPGTRLLVL.

V usage is TRBV7-8 and J usage is TRBJ2-3; 8 bases match TRBD1. CDR3 length: 15 residues. V lost 5 bases and J lost 4; bases outside the gene matches: 8. Germline CDR1 and CDR2: SGHVS and FQNEAQ. CDR3 protein: CASSTRQGLPDTQYF. The DNA for the CDR3 is TGTGCCAGCAGCACTCGACAGGGGTTGCCAGATACGCAGTATTTT.

This clonotype has just a few counts. The V and J genes are TRBV14 and TRBJ2-1, with D maybe TRBD2 (6 bases). This CDR3 contains 11 residues. Germline V gene sequence: CDR1 SGHDN, CDR2 FVKESK. V was trimmed by 1 base and J by 15 bases, leaving 10 bases between them. The CDR3 coding sequence is TGTGCCAGCAGCCAAGCGGGAGATCGGTTCTTC. The encoded protein is CASSQAGDRFF.

This clonotype came up a few times. The chain uses TRBV20-1 and TRBJ2-5, with 8 bases matching TRBD1. This CDR3 spans 13 amino acids. Germline CDR1 and CDR2: DFQATT and SNEGSKA (reference sequence). V lost 4 bases, J lost 5 bases, and 6 bases stayed unmatched. CDR3 coding DNA: TGCAGTGCTACGACAGGGGCGGGGGAGACCCAGTACTTC. Its protein product is CSATTGAGETQYF.

This clonotype occurred a few times. This rearrangement joins TRBV9 to TRBJ2-1; the D call may be TRBD1 or TRBD2 (5 bases each). This CDR3 is 15 amino acids long. CDR1 SGDLS and CDR2 YYNGEE come from the germline V gene. Trimming removed 7 bases at V and 7 bases at J, with 21 bases between. CDR3 coding DNA: TGTGCCAGCGGGGGACCGCGAGTTGGGGAGAATGAGCAGTTCTTC. Translation: CASGGPRVGENEQFF.

V and J are TRBV29-1 and TRBJ2-3, with 11 bases lining up with TRBD2. V was pared by 8 bases and J by 3 bases, with 16 bases of the junction left unmatched. CDR1 and CDR2 from the germline V gene are SQVTM and ANQGSEA. The CDR3 runs 17 residues. CDR3 amino acids: CSSKGGLAGGLTDTQYF. In DNA form, the CDR3 reads TGCAGCTCAAAAGGGGGGCTAGCGGGAGGATTGACAGATACGCAGTATTTT.

The V call is TRBV3-1, the J call TRBJ2-2, with 11 bases lining up with TRBD2. Germline CDR1 and CDR2: LGHDT and YNNKEL (reference sequence). CDR3 length: 16 residues. The ends lost 3 bases at V and 4 bases at J; junction bases unmatched: 4. The CDR3 loop reads CASSHGLAGSTGELFF. The CDR3 DNA follows: TGTGCCAGCAGCCACGGACTAGCGGGTTCCACCGGGGAGCTGTTTTTT. Supplemented by reference TRBV3-1 and TRBJ2-2, the full variable domain reads DTAVSQTPKYLVTQMGNDKSIKCEQNLGHDTMYWYKQDSKKFLKIMFSYNNKELIINETVPNRFSPKSPDKAHLNLHINSLELGDSAVYFCASSHGLAGSTGELFFGEGSRLTVL.

V and J are TRBV19 and TRBJ2-5; 8 bases line up with TRBD2. The CDR3 has 15 amino acids. Germline assignment: CDR1 LNHDA and CDR2 SQIVND (reference sequence). J was trimmed by 1 base and V by 1 base; bases with no gene match: 2. The CDR3, as DNA: TGTGCCAGTAGTATAGGCGGGAGGATCCAAGAGACCCAGTACTTC. It is translated as CASSIGGRIQETQYF.

Many counts were recorded for this clonotype. V gene TRBV7-2 combines with J gene TRBJ2-7, with TRBD1 matching 9 bases. From germline, CDR1 is SGHTA and CDR2 FQGNSA. This CDR3 is 15 amino acids long. With 3 bases clipped from V and 4 bases from J, the junction kept 7 bases outside the gene matches. The CDR3 here is CASSLGPGQGYEQYF. CDR3 coding DNA: TGTGCCAGCAGCTTGGGACCGGGACAGGGATACGAGCAGTACTTC.

This clonotype was seen a handful of times. The genes are TRBV20-1 and TRBJ2-5; the match to TRBD1 covers 9 bases. The junction had 10 bases not matched to a gene; V was cut back by 2 bases and J by 3 bases. The CDR3 runs 16 residues. The germline V gene encodes CDR1 DFQATT and CDR2 SNEGSKA (reference sequence). The CDR3 region is CSARLHPGQGKETQYF. As DNA, the CDR3 is TGCAGTGCTAGACTGCACCCGGGACAGGGCAAAGAGACCCAGTACTTC.

There are many counts of this clonotype. The rearrangement joins TRBV20-1 to TRBJ2-1; 9 bases fit TRBD1. This CDR3 spans 14 amino acids. Germline assignment: CDR1 DFQATT and CDR2 SNEGSKA (reference sequence). The junction had 10 bases not matched to a gene; V was cut back by 5 bases and J by 8 bases. Here the CDR3 DNA reads TGCAGTGCTGACGGACAGGGGTATAAGGATGAGCAGTTCTTC. This translates into CSADGQGYKDEQFF.

The table lists this clonotype with many counts. This chain links TRBV6-5 with TRBJ2-7; the match to TRBD2 covers 8 bases. Trimming cost V 0 bases and J 3 bases; bases outside gene matches: 4. From germline, CDR1 is MNHEY and CDR2 SVGAGI. This CDR3 contains 15 residues. CDR3 DNA: TGTGCCAGCAGTTACTCTGGGGCGGGGGGCTACGAGCAGTACTTC. It is translated as CASSYSGAGGYEQYF.

Ten or more counts support this clonotype. The V and J genes are TRBV27 and TRBJ1-1; D is ambiguous. The CDR3 totals 14 residues. Germline-derived CDR1 and CDR2 are MNHEY and SMNVEV (reference sequence). Trimming pared 7 bases from V and 1 base from J, leaving 13 bases between. CDR3 region: CASTSRGQNTEAFF. The CDR3 DNA reads as TGTGCCAGCACCTCCCGCGGCCAGAACACTGAAGCTTTCTTT.

In this sample, this clonotype turned up many times. The chain has TRBV20-1 and TRBJ2-1, with TRBD2 identical over 7 bases. Germline V gives CDR1 DFQATT, CDR2 SNEGSKA (reference sequence). The CDR3 sequence is 13 residues long. Losses at the gene ends were 7 bases for V and 6 bases for J; bases not matched to a gene: 9. Here the CDR3 DNA reads TGCAGTGGGAGGCGCCTAGCGGCCAATGAGCAGTTCTTC. This translates into CSGRRLAANEQFF.

Many counts were recorded for this clonotype. The CDR3 DNA is TGCGCCAGCAGCAAGGGACAGGGGAACACCGGGGAGCTGTTTTTT. Its translation is CASSKGQGNTGELFF. J is TRBJ2-2 and V is TRBV5-1, with TRBD1 matching over 9 bases. The CDR3 runs 15 residues. V lost 4 bases, J lost 1 base, and 2 bases stayed unmatched. Germline lookup yields CDR1 SGHRS and CDR2 YFSETQ.

Only a few counts were recorded for this clonotype. The chain combines TRBV7-9 with TRBJ2-1; tentative D call: TRBD2 (6 bases). Germline CDR1 and CDR2: SEHNR and FQNEAQ (reference sequence). Trimming removed 2 bases at V and 14 bases at J, with 19 bases between. The CDR3 runs 14 residues. Here the CDR3 reads CASSLNSPRESKFF. Here the CDR3 DNA reads TGTGCCAGCAGCTTAAACTCTCCTCGGGAGTCTAAGTTCTTC.

This clonotype has a handful of counts. The chain uses TRBV5-1 and TRBJ1-4; the D is unclear. The germline V gene encodes CDR1 SGHRS and CDR2 YFSETQ. Between the trimmed V and J ends, which lost 0 bases and 8 bases, there was a span of 14 bases. The CDR3 is 15 residues long. The CDR3 nucleotides are TGCGCCAGCAGCTTGGAGGGAGCGGCGTACGAAAAACTGTTTTTT. Translating it yields CASSLEGAAYEKLFF.